The 22 T cell receptor beta chains given below trace back to one sample, sequenced in a study of siplizumab effects on memory and regulatory T cells. The assay was immunoSEQ multiplex PCR, and TCRdb's table has in-frame clones only and misses some. This table holds approximately 60,000 clones, roughly 96% found once. The specimen was naive CD8+ T cells sorted from blood. Every receptor here comes from a human donor in good health.

The chain links TRBV28 to TRBJ1-3, with TRBD1 as a possible D gene (5 bases). The V gene lost 3 bases and the J gene lost 4 bases, with 10 bases spanning the gap. Germline CDR1 is MDHEN and CDR2 is SYDVKM. This CDR3 contains 14 residues. DNA for the CDR3: TGTGCCAGCAGTTTGAGGGGATCCGGAAACACCATATATTTT. Residues: CASSLRGSGNTIYF.

V usage is TRBV30 and J usage is TRBJ1-5; D unresolved. This CDR3 comprises 15 residues. CDR1 and CDR2 (germline): GTSNPN, SVGIG (reference sequence). The V end lost 2 bases, the J end lost 7 bases, and 18 bases lay between the germline ends. The DNA for the CDR3 is TGTGCCTGGAGTTTATCGGGCTACGAGAGGCAGCCCCAGCATTTT. Translating gives CAWSLSGYERQPQHF.

This chain joins TRBV7-8 and TRBJ1-1; D unclear. Per germline, CDR1 SGHVS and CDR2 FQNEAQ. This CDR3 has 12 amino acids. The V and J ends lost 10 bases and 1 base respectively, with 10 bases between them. CDR3 residues: CAIQVGNTEAFF. Written as DNA, the CDR3 is TGTGCCATCCAGGTGGGGAACACTGAAGCTTTCTTT.

This clone was detected only once. This sequence joins TRBV27 and TRBJ2-7; D unclear. CDR1 and CDR2 from the germline V gene are MNHEY and SMNVEV (reference sequence). V was trimmed by 3 bases and J by 1 base, leaving 10 bases between them. CDR3 size: 14 residues. The CDR3 reads CASSFGSQSYEQYF. The CDR3 nucleotides read TGTGCCAGCAGTTTCGGCAGCCAATCCTACGAGCAGTACTTC.

The chain carries TRBV5-4 and TRBJ2-1, with a weak D call TRBD1 (5 bases). Germline CDR1 reads SGHNT; CDR2 reads YYREEE (reference sequence). The V end lost 0 bases, the J end lost 8 bases, and 15 bases lay between the germline ends. This CDR3 spans 15 amino acids. The CDR3 region is CASSLESSGQDEQFF. DNA for the CDR3: TGTGCCAGCAGCTTGGAATCGAGTGGACAAGATGAGCAGTTCTTC.

The rearrangement uses TRBV7-6 and TRBJ2-3; TRBD2 aligns across 9 bases. Trimming at V came to 2 bases and at J to 1 base, leaving 4 bases not matched to a gene. The length of the CDR3 is 16 residues. Per germline, CDR1 SGHVS and CDR2 FNYEAQ. In DNA form, the CDR3 reads TGTGCCAGCAGCTTACCATCTAGCGGGGGCACAGATACGCAGTATTTT. This encodes CASSLPSSGGTDTQYF.

V is TRBV9 and J is TRBJ2-3; the D is unclear. V was pared by 3 bases and J by 3 bases, with 14 bases between. The CDR3 covers 15 residues. Germline V gene data show CDR1 as SGDLS and CDR2 as YYNGEE. CDR3: CASSAGGGDTDTQYF. The CDR3 coding sequence is TGTGCCAGCAGCGCAGGCGGTGGGGATACAGATACGCAGTATTTT.

This chain joins TRBV18 and TRBJ2-1; 7 nucleotides align to TRBD1. This CDR3 has 13 amino acids. CDR1 and CDR2 (germline): KGHSH, LQKENI. Germline trimming cut 4 bases from V and 3 bases from J; bases unmatched to any gene: 0. This chain's CDR3 is CASSRDSYNEQFF. As DNA, the CDR3 is TGTGCCAGCTCACGGGACAGCTACAATGAGCAGTTCTTC.

The rearrangement uses TRBV9 and TRBJ2-5; a weak D match, TRBD2 (6 bases). Trimming removed 3 bases from V and 5 bases from J, with 14 bases in between. The CDR3 sequence is 14 residues long. Germline V gene sequence: CDR1 SGDLS, CDR2 YYNGEE. The CDR3 loop is CASSARAGRETQYF. CDR3 sequence (DNA): TGTGCCAGCAGCGCCCGGGCAGGGAGGGAGACCCAGTACTTC.

CDR3: CASSLTGQGANNYGYTF. In DNA form, the CDR3 reads TGTGCCAGCAGTCTCACGGGACAGGGGGCCAATAACTATGGCTACACCTTC. V is TRBV27 and J is TRBJ1-2, with TRBD1 matching over 12 bases. Germline trimming cut 5 bases from V and 1 base from J; bases unmatched to any gene: 8. CDR1 and CDR2 (germline): MNHEY, SMNVEV (reference sequence). This CDR3 is built from 17 residues.

This clone has a single count. The J gene is TRBJ1-2, the V gene TRBV19; 9 bases match TRBD1. The germline V gene has CDR1 LNHDA and CDR2 SQIVND (reference sequence). The CDR3 covers 13 residues. Trimming cost V 6 bases and J 7 bases; bases outside gene matches: 6. The CDR3 DNA reads TGTGCCAGTAGAGGGGACAGGGTACGTGGCTACACCTTC. Translated, it gives CASRGDRVRGYTF.

The chain carries TRBV4-3 and TRBJ2-5, with a tentative D call TRBD2 (5 bases). The CDR3 totals 17 residues. From germline, CDR1 is LGHNA and CDR2 YSLEER. V was cut by 0 bases and J by 1 base, with 15 bases left in between. CDR3 coding DNA: TGCGCCAGCAGCCAAGATACGAGTAGCGTAGGCCAAGAGACCCAGTACTTC. It yields the protein CASSQDTSSVGQETQYF.

The chain carries TRBV11-2 and TRBJ2-1, with 9 bases lining up with TRBD2. V lost 4 bases and J lost 7; bases outside the gene matches: 11. The CDR3 is made up of 16 amino acids. The germline V gene has CDR1 SGHAT and CDR2 FQNNGV. The CDR3 loop reads CASSSLLAGGPNEQFF. CDR3 coding DNA: TGTGCCAGCAGCTCCCTCCTCGCGGGGGGGCCAAATGAGCAGTTCTTC.

This sequence joins TRBV9 and TRBJ2-5, with D perhaps matching TRBD1 or TRBD2 (5 bases each). V lost 1 base and J lost 4, with 14 bases in between. This CDR3 comprises 15 residues. CDR1 and CDR2 from the germline V gene are SGDLS and YYNGEE. In nucleotides, the CDR3 is TGTGCCAGCAGCGTATATTCGGGAACAGGAGAGACCCAGTACTTC. Translation gives CASSVYSGTGETQYF.

V is TRBV7-6 and J is TRBJ2-1, with D possibly called TRBD1 or TRBD2 (6 bases each). Germline V gene data show CDR1 as SGHVS and CDR2 as FNYEAQ. Between the trimmed V and J ends, which lost 1 base and 9 bases, there was a span of 10 bases. The CDR3 runs 13 residues. The CDR3 sequence is CASSLGGAGEQFF. CDR3 bases: TGTGCCAGCAGCTTAGGGGGGGCGGGTGAGCAGTTCTTC.

This chain connects TRBV6-6 to TRBJ2-3, with 7 bases matching TRBD2. J lost 1 base, V lost 0 bases, and 4 bases had no gene match. From germline, CDR1 is MNHNY and CDR2 SVGAGI (reference sequence). The CDR3 consists of 16 residues. This CDR3 is CASSYSGLAGTDTQYF. Here the CDR3 DNA reads TGTGCCAGCAGTTACTCTGGGCTAGCGGGCACAGATACGCAGTATTTT.

This chain connects TRBV27 to TRBJ1-1, with no clear D. CDR3 length: 14 amino acids. Germline V gives CDR1 MNHEY, CDR2 SMNVEV (reference sequence). V was trimmed by 4 bases and J by 12 bases, leaving 21 bases between them. Written as DNA, the CDR3 is TGTGCCAGCAGTTCGACCGGGATAACCGGTATAACTTTCTTT. Its translation: CASSSTGITGITFF.

V usage is TRBV2 and J usage is TRBJ1-1; D is unclear. The CDR3 loop spans 14 amino acids. Germline values: CDR1 SNHLY, CDR2 FYNNEI. The V end lost 2 bases, the J end lost 2 bases, and 9 bases lay between the germline ends. This CDR3 reads CASSEWQTNTEAFF. As DNA, the CDR3 is TGTGCCAGCAGTGAATGGCAAACAAACACTGAAGCTTTCTTT.

This clone was picked up one time. The rearrangement uses TRBV19 and TRBJ1-1; no reliable D call. Trimming took 3 bases from V and 10 from J, leaving 12 bases between them. Germline V CDR1 and CDR2: LNHDA, SQIVND (reference sequence). The CDR3 is 12 residues long. Here the CDR3 reads CASSIAEGVAFF. The DNA of the CDR3 is TGTGCCAGTAGTATCGCGGAGGGAGTAGCTTTCTTT.

This chain joins TRBV9 and TRBJ2-4, with D possibly being TRBD2 (5 bases). The germline V gene has CDR1 SGDLS and CDR2 YYNGEE. V was clipped by 0 bases and J by 0 bases, with 7 bases between them. The CDR3 is 15 residues long. The CDR3 region is CASSVAGLAKNIQYF. The CDR3 DNA is TGTGCCAGCAGCGTAGCAGGACTAGCCAAAAACATTCAGTACTTC.

This rearrangement joins TRBV5-4 to TRBJ1-3; D is possibly TRBD1 (6 bases). The CDR3 extends over 15 amino acids. Germline-derived CDR1 and CDR2 are SGHNT and YYREEE (reference sequence). The V and J ends lost 4 bases and 0 bases respectively, with 11 bases between them. CDR3 in DNA: TGTGCCAGCAGCCCGCGAGGGGGCTCTGGAAACACCATATATTTT. This gives the protein CASSPRGGSGNTIYF.

This rearrangement joins TRBV27 to TRBJ2-7; 8 bases align to TRBD1. V was clipped by 5 bases and J by 6 bases; unmatched bases: 9. Germline CDR1 and CDR2: MNHEY and SMNVEV (reference sequence). The CDR3 totals 14 residues. DNA for the CDR3: TGTGCCAGCAGTGCGCAGGGGGCGCTGGCCGAGCAGTACTTC. This sequence encodes CASSAQGALAEQYF.